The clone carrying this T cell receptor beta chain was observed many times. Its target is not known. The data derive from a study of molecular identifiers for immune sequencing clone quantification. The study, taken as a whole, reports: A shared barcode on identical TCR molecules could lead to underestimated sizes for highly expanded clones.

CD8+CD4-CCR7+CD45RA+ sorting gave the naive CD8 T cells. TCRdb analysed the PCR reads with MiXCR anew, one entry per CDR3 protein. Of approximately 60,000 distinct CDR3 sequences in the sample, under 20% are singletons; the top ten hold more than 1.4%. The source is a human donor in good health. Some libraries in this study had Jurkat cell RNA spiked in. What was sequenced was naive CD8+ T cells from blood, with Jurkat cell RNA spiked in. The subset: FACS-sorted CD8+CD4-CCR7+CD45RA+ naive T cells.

The CDR3 DNA follows: TGTGCCAGCAGTTACTCTGACGGCTACTACGAGCAGTACTTC. Its protein is CASSYSDGYYEQYF. The J gene is TRBJ2-7, the V gene TRBV6-2 or TRBV6-3; D is undetermined. This CDR3 spans 14 amino acids. Germline V lookup: CDR1 MNHEY, CDR2 SVGEGT. Trimming took off 0 bases at V and 3 bases at J, with 9 bases between the two ends.